This T cell receptor (beta chain) derives from a study of PD-1 blockade in classical Hodgkin lymphoma. Whole-study context: Intravenous nivolumab at 3 mg/kg was given to patients every 2 weeks.

The data were produced by immunoSEQ multiplex PCR, yet TCRdb's version contains in-frame clones alone and is incomplete. The sample holds more than 85,000 clones, more than 70% seen once. The CDR3 loop spans 16 amino acids. The germline V gene encodes CDR1 MGHRA and CDR2 YSYEKL. V gave up 0 bases and J gave up 6 bases, with 14 bases separating them. Time point in this sample: cycle 4 day 1 (C4D1), after less than seven weeks of nivolumab. All patients relapsed after autologous stem cell transplantation, and brentuximab vedotin exposure varied. Complete response, partial response or progressive disease was recorded as best response.

This specimen consisted of peripheral blood mononuclear cells (PBMCs), obtained before the fourth cycle of nivolumab. The sequence came from a human donor with classical Hodgkin lymphoma. This sequence joins TRBV4-1 and TRBJ1-4; D is unresolved. CDR3 nucleotide sequence: TGCGCCAGCAGCCAAGAATCCGACACATTTTATGAAAAACTGTTTTTT. Amino acid sequence: CASSQESDTFYEKLFF.